The 14 T cell receptor beta chains presented below share a single source sample, sequenced in a study of regulatory T cells in long-lasting Graves disease. Time point: newly diagnosed GD, antithyroid drugs for less than 3 months. RNA from PBMCs was the source of the TCR library. Assembly of TCR beta libraries relied on iRepertoire HTBI primers together with Arm-PCR of CDR3 regions. TCRdb itself ran the multiplex PCR reads through MiXCR, one entry per CDR3 protein. The sample has some 350,000 distinct CDR3 sequences, about 17% seen once. These data were also reused for a study on T cells in Graves' hyperthyroidism and ophthalmopathy.

Specimen: peripheral blood mononuclear cells (PBMCs), collected at new diagnosis, from a patient treated with antithyroid drugs. All receptors derive from a woman under 30 with Graves disease.

Ten or more counts support this clonotype. V is TRBV20-1 and J is TRBJ2-1; 10 bases line up with TRBD1. V lost 3 bases and J lost 4; bases outside the gene matches: 6. Germline CDR1 is DFQATT and CDR2 is SNEGSKA (reference sequence). This CDR3 has 15 residues. Here the CDR3 reads CSARPGTGAYNEQFF. The DNA for the CDR3 is TGCAGTGCTAGGCCCGGGACAGGGGCTTACAATGAGCAGTTCTTC.

This clonotype was observed a few times. The gene calls are TRBV28 and TRBJ1-2; weak D call: TRBD1 (6 bases). The length of the CDR3 is 14 residues. V was shortened by 7 bases and J by 3 bases, with 15 bases between the two germline ends. The germline V gene has CDR1 MDHEN and CDR2 SYDVKM. The CDR3 coding sequence is TGTGCCAGCACCATAGGGGGGGTTGACTATGGCTACACCTTC. Translating gives CASTIGGVDYGYTF.

This clonotype was seen many times. The genes are TRBV27 and TRBJ1-5; 10 nucleotides align to TRBD1. This CDR3 is 17 amino acids long. Germline V gives CDR1 MNHEY, CDR2 SMNVEV (reference sequence). Trimming removed 4 bases from V and 5 bases from J; junction bases left unmatched: 11. For the CDR3, the DNA is TGTGCCAGCAGTTCCCAACATACGGACAGGGGGGATCAGCCCCAGCATTTT. Amino acids: CASSSQHTDRGDQPQHF.

V gene TRBV5-1 combines with J gene TRBJ1-4, with D perhaps matching TRBD1 (5 bases). Trimming shortened V by 2 bases and J by 0 bases, and 8 bases separated the two germline ends. CDR1 is SGHRS, CDR2 YFSETQ, per germline. The CDR3 has 15 residues. In nucleotides, the CDR3 is TGCGCCAGCAGCTTAACAGGCTCAACTAATGAAAAACTGTTTTTT. Translated, it gives CASSLTGSTNEKLFF. The full variable domain, with the rest looked up from reference TRBV5-1 and TRBJ1-4, is KAGVTQTPRYLIKTRGQQVTLSCSPISGHRSVSWYQQTPGQGLQFLFEYFSETQRNKGNFPGRFSGRQFSNSRSEMNVSTLELGDSALYLCASSLTGSTNEKLFFGSGTQLSVL.

This clonotype was counted between two and nine times. A much more abundant neighbour one base away suggests this may be a read error. The V and J genes are TRBV14 and TRBJ1-1; D is ambiguous. With 0 bases removed from V and 0 bases from J, the gap between germline ends came to 2 bases. The CDR3 runs 13 residues. Per the germline V gene, CDR1 is SGHDN and CDR2 is FVKESK. CDR3 nucleotide sequence: TGTGCCAGCAGCCAAGATCTGAACACTGAAGCTTTCTTT. Protein sequence: CASSQDLNTEAFF.

This clonotype has more than one count but fewer than ten. A much larger clonotype is one base distant, so this may be a read error. The chain combines TRBV3-1 with TRBJ2-5, with D unresolved. The CDR3 runs 16 residues. CDR1 and CDR2 from the germline V gene are LGHDT and YNNKEL (reference sequence). DNA of the CDR3: TGTGCCAGCAGCCAAGCTTGGAGATCCAACAGAGAGACCCGGTACTTC. Translated, it gives CASSQAWRSNRETRYF.

This clonotype was observed at least ten times. The chain recombines TRBV2 with TRBJ1-2; TRBD1 agrees at 7 bases. Trimming cost V 3 bases and J 0 bases; bases outside gene matches: 1. The CDR3 sequence is 14 residues long. Germline lookup yields CDR1 SNHLY and CDR2 FYNNEI. The chain's CDR3 is CASSDDRANYGYTF. The CDR3 coding sequence is TGTGCCAGCAGTGACGACAGGGCTAACTATGGCTACACCTTC.

This clonotype was observed many times. The rearrangement joins TRBV13 to TRBJ2-3; D unresolved. This CDR3 spans 15 amino acids. With 0 bases removed from V and 4 bases from J, the gap between germline ends came to 11 bases. Germline V lookup: CDR1 PRHDT, CDR2 FYEKMQ (reference sequence). CDR3 in DNA: TGTGCCAGCAGCTTAGGGCTAGATCGGGCAGATACGCAGTATTTT. Protein: CASSLGLDRADTQYF.

The V call is TRBV24-1, the J call TRBJ2-2; 9 bases align to TRBD1. Germline CDR1 reads KGHDR; CDR2 reads SFDVKD. V lost 10 bases, J lost 4 bases, and 3 bases stayed unmatched. The CDR3 length is 13 residues. CDR3 region: CATGGQGTGELFF. The CDR3 DNA sequence: TGTGCCACGGGGGGACAGGGCACCGGGGAGCTGTTTTTT.

A word on this clonotype: With a much larger clone just one base away, this may be a read error. This chain joins TRBV10-3 and TRBJ1-1; D is unclear. The CDR3 loop spans 14 amino acids. The germline gives CDR1 ENHRY, CDR2 SYGVKD. The CDR3 region is CATSVRVGNTEAFF. DNA for the CDR3: TGTGCCACCAGTGTCCGGGTAGGGAACACTGAAGCTTTCTTT.

With respect to this clonotype: This could be a read error, since a much larger clone is one nucleotide away. The chain links TRBV20-1 to TRBJ2-3, with 8 bases fitting TRBD2. The CDR3 loop spans 13 amino acids. Germline V gene data show CDR1 as DFQATT and CDR2 as SNEGSKA (reference sequence). The CDR3 loop is CNARSGATDTQYF. The CDR3 coding sequence is TGCAATGCACGTAGCGGGGCCACAGATACGCAGTATTTT.

The chain uses TRBV20-1 and TRBJ2-1; 9 nucleotides line up with TRBD1. Germline V CDR1 and CDR2: DFQATT, SNEGSKA (reference sequence). There are 14 residues in the CDR3. The V and J ends lost 5 bases and 2 bases, in that order; junction bases with no gene match: 4. CDR3 loop: CSAPGQGTYNEQFF. The CDR3 DNA reads TGCAGTGCTCCCGGACAGGGGACCTACAATGAGCAGTTCTTC.

This clonotype was seen repeatedly, ten times or more. The gene calls are TRBV12-3 or TRBV12-4 and TRBJ1-4, with D unclear. This CDR3 comprises 13 residues. V was pared by 3 bases and J by 0 bases, with 2 bases between. The CDR3 region has the DNA TGTGCCAGCAGTTTTTCAACTAATGAAAAACTGTTTTTT. Translation gives CASSFSTNEKLFF.

This clonotype was counted many times. The chain is built from TRBV20-1 and TRBJ2-3; tentatively, D is TRBD1 or TRBD2 (5 bases each). CDR1 DFQATT and CDR2 SNEGSKA come from the germline V gene (reference sequence). V dropped 0 bases and J dropped 0 bases, with 19 bases sitting between them. The CDR3 runs 18 residues. CDR3: CSARDGGARRRSTDTQYF. The DNA for the CDR3 is TGCAGTGCTAGAGATGGGGGAGCACGACGCCGCAGCACAGATACGCAGTATTTT.